These T cell receptor beta chains were read from a single sample in a study of early T cells in non-severe SARS-CoV-2 infection. Via MiXCR, TCRdb re-called the 5' RACE reads, giving one row per CDR3 protein. The data contain over 20,000 distinct CDR3 sequences, roughly 4.7% of them singletons. Specimen: whole blood. These receptors all stem from an adult who was a healthcare worker with PCR-confirmed SARS-CoV-2 infection or an uninfected control (not recorded which). Both conserved end residues are trimmed from each CDR3. Fields, in order: J gene, V gene, CDR3 protein.

TRBJ1-6 | TRBV27 | ASRQENSPLH
TRBJ2-3 | TRBV5-1 | ASSLSGVNADTQY
TRBJ2-7 | TRBV2 | ASMVGTGQKQY
TRBJ2-5 | TRBV2 | ASSVTEETQY
TRBJ2-3 | TRBV5-1 | ASSSQPTDTQY
TRBJ2-2 | TRBV12-3/TRBV12-4 | ASNTGTRTGELF
TRBJ2-3 | TRBV29-1 | SVPWLAGGQGDTQY
TRBJ1-5 | TRBV3-1 | ASSHHQPQH
TRBJ2-7 | TRBV7-2 | ASSPDRALVSYEQY
TRBJ2-3 | TRBV5-1 | ASSLSGDSTDTQY
TRBJ1-5 | TRBV27 | ASSPAGVRVNQPQH
TRBJ2-5 | TRBV5-4 | ASSSRTDGETQY
TRBJ2-3 | TRBV6-1 | ASSRTSGGAADTQY
TRBJ2-1 | TRBV5-1 | ASSLASGGASEQF
TRBJ2-2 | TRBV9 | ASSPGTGGTLTGELF
TRBJ2-3 | TRBV7-2 | ASSYQGTDTQY
TRBJ2-1 | TRBV7-6 | ASSPASSGVSEQF
TRBJ1-5 | TRBV7-2 | ASSLEGIQPQH
TRBJ2-1 | TRBV7-2 | ASSLVAGGIYNEQF
TRBJ1-5 | TRBV12-3/TRBV12-4 | ASSYNPGQGFSSNQPQH
TRBJ2-2 | TRBV11-2 | ASSLRTSGTGELF
TRBJ2-3 | TRBV21-1 | ASSLGGITTDTQY